The entry below describes one T cell receptor (beta chain). The antigen is undetermined. V was clipped by 11 bases and J by 0 bases, with 14 bases between them. Germline V gene sequence: CDR1 LNHDA, CDR2 SQIVND (reference sequence). The CDR3 has 14 amino acids. PCR primers comprised 60 Vbeta and 13 Jbeta primers. Method: immunoSEQ multiplex PCR; TCRdb's copy keeps in-frame clones and lacks some. This sample yields 150,000 to 200,000 clones, of which 75% to 90% are seen a single time; roughly 1.8% belongs to the top ten. These data belong to a study of cytomegalovirus exposure and HLA in healthy donors. Whole-study results and caveats: The authors later linked a missense DCLRE1C variant to TCR beta V- and J-gene trimming. A previous analysis found most TCR beta V segments productive roughly 87% or roughly 30% of the time. In a later analysis, parvovirus B19, influenza, CMV and Epstein-Barr virus appeared linked to several top co-occurrence clusters. Fewer N-insertions (relative to the roughly 700-donor mean) were reportedly seen in an Asian-associated ancestry cluster in a later analysis.

The receptor comes from a woman younger than 35 in good health and CMV-seronegative. The sequenced sample consisted of PBMCs. V usage is TRBV19 and J usage is TRBJ1-3; D is unclear. Here the CDR3 DNA reads TGTGCCGCTAGCGCGGGGAGCTCTGGAAACACCATATATTTT. This codes for CAASAGSSGNTIYF.